Shown below are 17 T cell receptor beta chains from a single sample sequenced in a study of memory CD4+ T cells and cytomegalovirus serostatus. Single viable CD3+CD4+CD8-CD45RO+ cells were sorted as the memory CD4+ T cells. The method was immunoSEQ multiplex PCR; TCRdb's version includes in-frame clones alone and lacks a portion of them. Of some 46,000 clones in the sample, around four fifths were seen once. Material: memory CD4+ T cells from blood. The receptors were sampled from an adult in good health and CMV-seronegative.

V usage is TRBV5-1 and J usage is TRBJ2-3, with 10 bases lining up with TRBD2. Trimming cost V 0 bases and J 4 bases; bases outside gene matches: 5. From germline, CDR1 is SGHRS and CDR2 YFSETQ. This CDR3 comprises 16 residues. The CDR3 region is CASSLALAGDPDTQYF. DNA for the CDR3: TGCGCCAGCAGCTTGGCCCTAGCGGGGGATCCAGATACGCAGTATTTT.

V and J are TRBV20-1 and TRBJ1-2; D gene uncertain. This CDR3 spans 11 amino acids. V lost 4 bases to trimming and J lost 0 bases, with 3 bases between them. Germline loops: CDR1 DFQATT, CDR2 SNEGSKA (reference sequence). CDR3 sequence (DNA): TGCAGTGCTACAACTAACTATGGCTACACCTTC. Its translation is CSATTNYGYTF.

This rearrangement joins TRBV11-2 to TRBJ2-3; 9 bases match TRBD2. V lost 4 bases to trimming and J lost 2 bases; unmatched junction nucleotides: 1. The CDR3 loop spans 14 amino acids. Germline V gives CDR1 SGHAT, CDR2 FQNNGV. CDR3 sequence reads: CASSSSGVTDTQYF. The CDR3 DNA is TGTGCCAGCAGCTCTAGCGGGGTCACAGATACGCAGTATTTT.

The chain combines TRBV4-1 with TRBJ2-5; no reliable D call. The CDR3 loop spans 15 amino acids. Germline CDR1 is MGHRA and CDR2 is YSYEKL. The ends were cut back, 0 bases at V and 7 bases at J, with 15 bases in the middle. In nucleotides, the CDR3 is TGCGCCAGCAGCCAAGACGGGCGAGGTTTGGGGACCCAGTACTTC. It is translated as CASSQDGRGLGTQYF.

The rearrangement links TRBV6-5 to TRBJ1-1, with D perhaps matching TRBD1 (5 bases). The CDR3 runs 13 residues. CDR1 and CDR2 (germline): MNHEY, SVGAGI. Trimming took 6 bases from V and 8 from J, leaving 16 bases between them. The CDR3 protein is CASRLTEGREAFF. In DNA form, the CDR3 reads TGTGCCAGCAGGCTGACAGAGGGGAGGGAAGCTTTCTTT.

A few counts support this clone. The rearrangement uses TRBV6-6 and TRBJ1-6, with D perhaps matching TRBD1 (6 bases). Between the trimmed V and J ends, which lost 4 bases and 9 bases, there was a span of 13 bases. CDR1 and CDR2 (germline): MNHNY, SVGAGI (reference sequence). The CDR3 is 14 amino acids. CDR3 sequence (DNA): TGTGCCAGCAGTTCACAGGGAAGGGGTTCACCCCTCCACTTT. Amino acids: CASSSQGRGSPLHF.

The rearrangement joins TRBV30 to TRBJ2-3; 12 bases line up with TRBD2. From germline, CDR1 is GTSNPN and CDR2 SVGIG (reference sequence). V gave up 3 bases and J gave up 2 bases; unmatched junction bases: 9. The CDR3 is made up of 17 amino acids. CDR3 sequence reads: CAWRWILAGGYTDTQYF. In DNA form, the CDR3 reads TGTGCCTGGAGATGGATCCTAGCGGGGGGGTACACAGATACGCAGTATTTT.

This chain joins TRBV6-1 and TRBJ2-3; 8 nucleotides line up with TRBD2. This CDR3 contains 14 residues. V lost 5 bases to trimming and J lost 5 bases; unmatched junction nucleotides: 6. Germline loops: CDR1 MNHNS, CDR2 SASEGT. The chain's CDR3 is CASSRGGQEDTQYF. As DNA, the CDR3 is TGTGCCAGCAGTCGGGGGGGCCAGGAAGATACGCAGTATTTT.

This clone was observed a few times. This chain links TRBV5-1 with TRBJ1-6, with no clear D. CDR3 size: 14 residues. Germline CDR1 SGHRS, CDR2 YFSETQ. V was clipped by 6 bases and J by 4 bases, with 11 bases between them. The DNA of the CDR3 is TGCGCCAGCAAGGAGGAATCGTATAATTCACCCCTCCACTTT. Its translation: CASKEESYNSPLHF. The entire variable domain, with the rest obtained from reference TRBV5-1 and TRBJ1-6, is as follows: KAGVTQTPRYLIKTRGQQVTLSCSPISGHRSVSWYQQTPGQGLQFLFEYFSETQRNKGNFPGRFSGRQFSNSRSEMNVSTLELGDSALYLCASKEESYNSPLHFGNGTRLTVT.

The genes are TRBV2 and TRBJ1-2; TRBD1 matches 8 bases. Germline V lookup: CDR1 SNHLY, CDR2 FYNNEI. The CDR3 is 15 residues long. V shed 3 bases and J 5 bases; nucleotides not matched to a gene: 8. CDR3 region: CASSDQGALRYGYTF. CDR3 DNA: TGTGCCAGCAGTGATCAGGGGGCTTTGAGGTATGGCTACACCTTC.

The rearrangement uses TRBV6-1 and TRBJ1-2, with a possible D match to TRBD1 (6 bases). This CDR3 has 13 amino acids. Germline V gene data show CDR1 as MNHNS and CDR2 as SASEGT. Trimming took off 4 bases at V and 8 bases at J, with 14 bases between the two ends. DNA of the CDR3: TGTGCCAGCAGTGCAGAACAGGGAGTCGGCTACACCTTC. Its translation is CASSAEQGVGYTF.

The chain carries TRBV19 and TRBJ2-7; 8 bases agree with TRBD1. CDR1 is LNHDA, CDR2 SQIVND, per germline (reference sequence). CDR3 length equals 15 residues. J was trimmed by 3 bases and V by 5 bases; bases with no gene match: 9. CDR3 loop: CASSWRTGSRYEQYF. In DNA, the CDR3 is TGTGCCAGTAGTTGGCGGACAGGGAGTCGCTACGAGCAGTACTTC.

The CDR3 reads CASRLRGRLAAYEQYF. The CDR3 DNA follows: TGTGCAAGTCGCTTACGCGGGCGGCTAGCGGCCTACGAGCAGTACTTC. This rearrangement joins TRBV12-2 to TRBJ2-7; the tabulated D call, TRBD2, remains unverified against the DNA. TRBV12-2 has pseudogene status. The CDR3 extends over 16 amino acids.

The rearrangement joins TRBV6-6 to TRBJ1-6; TRBD1 aligns across 8 bases. The V segment lost 6 bases and the J segment 7 bases; nucleotides outside the gene matches: 8. The CDR3 has 15 amino acids. Looked up from germline, CDR1 is MNHNY and CDR2 is SVGAGI (reference sequence). CDR3 amino acids: CASRPPGTGNSPLHF. For the CDR3, the DNA is TGTGCCAGCAGGCCACCCGGGACAGGCAATTCACCCCTCCACTTT.

J is TRBJ2-6 and V is TRBV9; TRBD1 aligns across 7 bases. The germline V gene has CDR1 SGDLS and CDR2 YYNGEE. The CDR3 length is 15 residues. V lost 1 base to trimming and J lost 4 bases; unmatched junction nucleotides: 2. This chain's CDR3 is CASSVTGVGANVLTF. The CDR3 DNA reads as TGTGCCAGCAGCGTAACAGGGGTCGGGGCCAACGTCCTGACTTTC.

V is TRBV25-1 and J is TRBJ1-3; D gene unclear. The V and J ends lost 3 bases and 0 bases respectively, with 6 bases between them. The CDR3 spans 14 residues. Germline V gene data show CDR1 as MGHDK and CDR2 as SYGVNS. The CDR3 loop reads CASSEERSGNTIYF. Here the CDR3 DNA reads TGTGCCAGCAGTGAGGAACGCTCTGGAAACACCATATATTTT.

CDR3 sequence reads: CASGGGSGMMEQFF. Written as DNA, the CDR3 is TGTGCTAGTGGGGGGGGTAGTGGAATGATGGAGCAGTTCTTC. The chain recombines TRBV12-5 with TRBJ2-1, with a weak D call TRBD2 (6 bases). V lost 6 bases, J lost 10 bases, and 19 bases lay in between. CDR3 size: 14 residues. Germline V CDR1 and CDR2: LGHNT, FRNRAP. The full variable domain, in which reference TRBV12-5 and TRBJ2-1 provide the parts outside the CDR3, is DARVTQTPRHKVTEMGQEVTMRCQPILGHNTVFWYRQTMMQGLELLAYFRNRAPLDDSGMPKDRFSAEMPDATLATLKIQPSEPRDSAVYFCASGGGSGMMEQFFGPGTRLTVL.